A selection of T cell receptor beta chains follows, all from one sample in a study of shared clonotypes between healthy human individuals. TCRdb's copy holds only in-frame clones and misses some; the assay was immunoSEQ multiplex PCR. The top ten hold 24% of the sample, which has 550,000 to 750,000 clones, about 90% seen once. The sample was naive CD8+ T cells sorted from blood. The source is a man aged 25 to 40 in good health. Both conserved end residues are part of each CDR3. D genes are given only for firm matches. Clone size is not always given. Where it is, it says once, few, many or a class for expanded clones.

V gene	CDR3 length	D gene	clone size	J gene	CDR3 protein	CDR3 DNA
TRBV6-5	16	TRBD1	-	TRBJ1-2	CASSYKTDRGRKGYTF	TGTGCCAGCAGTTACAAAACGGACAGGGGGCGTAAGGGCTACACCTTC
TRBV27	15	TRBD2	-	TRBJ2-7	CASSWSSGIVYEQYF	TGTGCCAGCAGTTGGTCTAGCGGGATAGTTTACGAGCAGTACTTC
TRBV15	18	-	-	TRBJ1-5	CATSSAPRLDLGNQPQHF	TGTGCCACCAGCAGCGCCCCCAGGTTGGATCTCGGCAATCAGCCCCAGCATTTT
TRBV5-4	15	TRBD1	once	TRBJ1-2	CASSFPPGQIYGYTF	TGTGCCAGCAGCTTCCCGCCGGGACAGATCTATGGCTACACCTTC
TRBV7-6	12	-	-	TRBJ2-5	CASALGGETQYF	TGTGCCAGCGCCCTAGGGGGAGAGACCCAGTACTTC
TRBV7-9	18	TRBD2	once	TRBJ2-3	CASTLGLAGDWVTDTQYF	TGTGCCAGCACCCTGGGACTAGCGGGAGATTGGGTCACAGATACGCAGTATTTT
TRBV5-1	16	TRBD1	-	TRBJ2-2	CASSFGDRGIPGELFF	TGCGCCAGCAGCTTTGGAGACAGGGGGATTCCCGGGGAGCTGTTTTTT
TRBV7-6	19	TRBD2	-	TRBJ2-1	CASSRWASGRAMSYNEQFF	TGTGCCAGCAGCCGGTGGGCCAGCGGGAGGGCCATGAGCTACAATGAGCAGTTCTTC
TRBV6-5	16	-	-	TRBJ2-2	CASSFRPSTSTGELFF	TGTGCCAGCAGTTTTCGTCCCTCTACCTCCACCGGGGAGCTGTTTTTT
TRBV2	13	-	-	TRBJ1-5	CASSLQGSQPQHF	TGTGCCAGCAGTTTACAGGGAAGTCAGCCCCAGCATTTT
TRBV7-9	16	-	-	TRBJ2-7	CASSLVAAGYSYEQYF	TGTGCCAGCAGCTTAGTAGCCGCAGGGTACTCCTACGAGCAGTACTTC
TRBV2	14	-	-	TRBJ1-1	CASRDSGFKTEAFF	TGTGCCAGCAGGGATTCGGGCTTTAAGACTGAAGCTTTCTTT
TRBV27	16	TRBD2	-	TRBJ2-7	CASSINTGTSIHEQYF	TGTGCCAGCAGTATCAACACCGGGACTAGTATCCACGAGCAGTACTTC
TRBV18	19	-	-	TRBJ1-3	CASSQLGRRGFLTGNTIYF	TGTGCCAGCTCACAGCTCGGACGGCGGGGGTTTTTAACTGGAAACACCATATATTTT
TRBV5-6	16	-	-	TRBJ2-3	CASSPSWRDAPDTQYF	TGTGCCAGCAGCCCTTCGTGGCGGGATGCCCCAGATACGCAGTATTTT
TRBV2	15	TRBD2	once	TRBJ2-1	CASIVSGRAHNEQFF	TGTGCCAGCATAGTTAGCGGGAGGGCCCACAATGAGCAGTTCTTC
TRBV18	17	TRBD2	-	TRBJ2-7	CASSPPWSTSATYEQYF	TGTGCCAGCTCACCCCCCTGGTCGACTAGCGCTACCTACGAGCAGTACTTC
TRBV7-9	19	TRBD1	-	TRBJ1-3	CASSHLTLAGTEDGNTIYF	TGTGCCAGCAGCCATCTGACCCTCGCCGGGACAGAGGACGGAAACACCATATATTTT
TRBV19	16	TRBD2	once	TRBJ2-7	CATSGSTGLGGYEQYF	TGTGCCACCTCGGGTAGTACGGGACTAGGCGGCTACGAGCAGTACTTC
TRBV25-1	17	TRBD2	-	TRBJ2-1	CASSDGTSDHPQDEQFF	TGTGCCAGCAGTGACGGAACTAGCGACCACCCCCAGGATGAGCAGTTCTTC
TRBV11-2	13	-	-	TRBJ2-3	CASSLRTTDTQYF	TGTGCCAGCAGCTTAAGGACCACAGATACGCAGTATTTT
TRBV2	15	-	-	TRBJ1-2	CASSDISRGAYGYTF	TGTGCCAGCAGTGATATTTCACGAGGGGCCTATGGCTACACCTTC
TRBV6-5	13	-	-	TRBJ1-1	CASTINYRSEAFF	TGTGCCAGCACCATAAATTACAGGAGTGAAGCTTTCTTT
TRBV4-1	17	-	-	TRBJ2-7	CASSQEGGTEATYEQYF	TGCGCCAGCAGCCAAGAAGGAGGCACAGAGGCCACCTACGAGCAGTACTTC
TRBV4-3	15	-	-	TRBJ1-1	CASSQLDRGNTEAFF	TGCGCCAGCAGCCAATTGGACCGAGGGAACACTGAAGCTTTCTTT
TRBV7-6	13	-	once	TRBJ1-1	CASSLRGDTEAFF	TGTGCCAGCAGCTTGAGGGGCGACACTGAAGCTTTCTTT
TRBV4-3	16	-	-	TRBJ2-1	CASTQEIGGTYNEQFF	TGCGCCAGCACCCAGGAGATAGGGGGAACCTACAATGAGCAGTTCTTC
TRBV10-1	15	TRBD1	-	TRBJ2-7	CASSERDRGPYEQYF	TGCGCCAGCAGTGAGAGGGACAGGGGCCCCTACGAGCAGTACTTC
TRBV14	15	-	-	TRBJ2-7	CASSPIGYSNYEQYF	TGTGCCAGCAGCCCTATAGGGTACTCGAACTACGAGCAGTACTTC
TRBV6-5	14	TRBD2	-	TRBJ2-7	CASSYSTGGTEQYF	TGTGCCAGCAGTTACTCGACGGGAGGCACCGAGCAGTACTTC
TRBV28	18	TRBD2	-	TRBJ2-3	CASSSIFPSGILTDTQYF	TGTGCCAGCAGTTCAATATTTCCTAGCGGGATCCTCACAGATACGCAGTATTTT
TRBV27	13	-	-	TRBJ2-7	CASGETLNYEQYF	TGTGCCTCCGGGGAAACCTTAAATTACGAGCAGTACTTC
TRBV28	14	-	-	TRBJ2-5	CASSLRLVQETQYF	TGTGCCAGCAGTTTACGATTGGTTCAAGAGACCCAGTACTTC
TRBV27	15	-	-	TRBJ2-7	CASSLSRGVAYEQYF	TGTGCCAGCAGTTTATCGCGCGGGGTAGCCTACGAGCAGTACTTC
TRBV21-1	14	-	once	TRBJ1-1	CASSTLTEDTEAFF	TGTGCCAGCAGCACCTTAACAGAAGACACTGAAGCTTTCTTT
TRBV2	13	TRBD1	-	TRBJ1-2	CARTGKEGYGYTF	TGTGCCAGGACAGGGAAGGAGGGCTATGGCTACACCTTC
TRBV6-5	14	-	-	TRBJ2-7	CASSSDSRAYEQYF	TGTGCCAGCAGTTCGGACTCCCGGGCCTACGAGCAGTACTTC